This T cell receptor (beta chain) was sequenced for a study of blood T cell repertoires in COVID-19. Turning to the study itself: Some COVID-19 samples were acute and others convalescent; all came from the United States, Italy and Spain. Nucleic acid was either cDNA or gDNA, and it came from T cells, B-cell-depleted T cells, or PBMCs.

In the authors' methods: Amplification of reference gene primers was used by the study to estimate nucleated cell counts. Libraries were prepared by immunoSEQ multiplex PCR; TCRdb keeps only in-frame clonotypes and omits some of them. V and J calls plus clone size are reproduced from that table; the DNA served to infer D and trimming. The table records about 140,000 clones, approximately 90% of them present only once. The germline V and J ends were trimmed by 3 bases and 5 bases, with 12 bases remaining between them. Looked up from germline, CDR1 is LGHNT and CDR2 is FRNRAP. This CDR3 is built from 14 residues.

The clonotype was recovered from a woman between 55 and 75 years old with active COVID-19. The chain is built from TRBV12-5 and TRBJ2-3; a weak D match, TRBD1 (6 bases). Source material: peripheral blood. CDR3 nucleotides: TGTGCTAGTGGTTTTGGGGGCCTCGGAGATACGCAGTATTTT. Translated, it gives CASGFGGLGDTQYF.